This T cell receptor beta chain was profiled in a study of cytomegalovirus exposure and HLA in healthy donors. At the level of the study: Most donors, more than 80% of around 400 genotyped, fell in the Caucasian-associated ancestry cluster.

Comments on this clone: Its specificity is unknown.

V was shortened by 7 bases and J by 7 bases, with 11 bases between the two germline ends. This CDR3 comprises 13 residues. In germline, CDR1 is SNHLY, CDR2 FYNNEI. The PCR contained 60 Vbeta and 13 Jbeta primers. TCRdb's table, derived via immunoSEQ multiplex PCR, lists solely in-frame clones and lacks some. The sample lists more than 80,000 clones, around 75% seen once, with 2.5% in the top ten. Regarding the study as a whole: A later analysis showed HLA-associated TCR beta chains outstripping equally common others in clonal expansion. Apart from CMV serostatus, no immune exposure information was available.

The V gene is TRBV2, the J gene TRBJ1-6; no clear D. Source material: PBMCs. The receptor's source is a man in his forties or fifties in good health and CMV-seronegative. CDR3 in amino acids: CASIGRLNSPLHF. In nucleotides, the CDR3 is TGTGCCAGCATTGGCAGGTTGAATTCACCCCTCCACTTT.